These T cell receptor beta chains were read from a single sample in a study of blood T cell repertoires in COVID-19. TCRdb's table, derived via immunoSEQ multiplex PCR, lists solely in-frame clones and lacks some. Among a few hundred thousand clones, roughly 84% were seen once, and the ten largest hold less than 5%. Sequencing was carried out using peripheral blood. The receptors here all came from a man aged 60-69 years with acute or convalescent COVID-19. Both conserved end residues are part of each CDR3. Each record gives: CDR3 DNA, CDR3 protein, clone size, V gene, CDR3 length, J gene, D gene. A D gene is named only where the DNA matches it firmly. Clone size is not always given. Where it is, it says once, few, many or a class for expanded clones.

TGTGCCTGGAGTGTATTTGGAGGACGGTCCGAGCAGTACTTC,CAWSVFGGRSEQYF,-,TRBV30,14,TRBJ2-7,-
TGTGCCAGCAGCGCTGGGACAGGGGTTTACAATGAGCAGTTCTTC,CASSAGTGVYNEQFF,-,TRBV7-6,15,TRBJ2-1,TRBD1
TGCGCCAGCAGCTTGGGGGGGCTTAGTGAAAAACTGTTTTTT,CASSLGGLSEKLFF,-,TRBV5-1,14,TRBJ1-4,-
TGTGCCAGCAGAAGGACAACTGCGAACACCGGGGAGCTGTTTTTT,CASRRTTANTGELFF,-,TRBV6-5,15,TRBJ2-2,-
TGTGCCAGCACCCCCTCCGGGACAGTCCCCACAGATACGCAGTATTTT,CASTPSGTVPTDTQYF,once,TRBV3-1/TRBV3-2,16,TRBJ2-3,TRBD1
TGTGCCAGCAGTTACGGGGGACGGGGGTTCGATCAGCCCCAGCATTTT,CASSYGGRGFDQPQHF,-,TRBV6-6,16,TRBJ1-5,-
TGCGCCAGCAGCTTGGTTCCCTCTAGCGGAGCTCAAGAGACCCAGTACTTC,CASSLVPSSGAQETQYF,-,TRBV5-1,17,TRBJ2-5,TRBD2
TGTGCCAGCTCACAGTTTACGGGACTCAACACAGATACGCAGTATTTT,CASSQFTGLNTDTQYF,-,TRBV18,16,TRBJ2-3,-
TGTGCCAGCAGCGTGGGGCGTGGTGATGGCTACACCTTC,CASSVGRGDGYTF,-,TRBV9,13,TRBJ1-2,-
TGTGCCAGTAGTATAGGGCACCGGGTTATCTTC,CASSIGHRVIF,-,TRBV19,11,TRBJ1-2,-
TGTGCCAGCAGTACCGACAGGCGCCAGAATGAAAAACTGTTTTTT,CASSTDRRQNEKLFF,-,TRBV6-5,15,TRBJ1-4,-
TGTGCCAGCAGCCCCAGCGGGGGGGCTCGTGATACGCAGTATTTT,CASSPSGGARDTQYF,-,TRBV7-3,15,TRBJ2-3,TRBD2
TGTGCCAGCAGCCCGACAGGCCAGGGGGCAGATACGCAGTATTTT,CASSPTGQGADTQYF,few,TRBV7-3,15,TRBJ2-3,TRBD1
TGTGCCAGCAGCTACGGACTAGCGGGAGCTGGTTCCGGGGAGCTGTTTTTT,CASSYGLAGAGSGELFF,-,TRBV7-9,17,TRBJ2-2,TRBD2
TGCAGTGCTAGTGGGCCAGACCTGGACAGGGGAGGACGGACAAATGAGCAGTTCTTC,CSASGPDLDRGGRTNEQFF,-,TRBV20-1,19,TRBJ2-1,TRBD1
TGTGCCAGCAGCGTAAGCCGCCGGCGGGGCACCGGGGAGCTGTTTTTT,CASSVSRRRGTGELFF,-,TRBV9,16,TRBJ2-2,-
TGTGCCAGCAAAGAACGGACAGGGGGCCTCTCTGGAAACACCATATATTTT,CASKERTGGLSGNTIYF,few,TRBV28,17,TRBJ1-3,TRBD1
TGTGCCAGCAGCACTTTAGCGGGAGGGCCCTCCTACGAGCAGTACTTC,CASSTLAGGPSYEQYF,few,TRBV11-2,16,TRBJ2-7,TRBD2
TGTGCCAGCAGCCGCTCGGGCGGGGGACTAGCGTGGGAGACCCAGTACTTC,CASSRSGGGLAWETQYF,-,TRBV9,17,TRBJ2-5,TRBD2
TGTGCCAGCAGTTGGGGAACCAACAGGGGGAAAGAGACCCAGTACTTC,CASSWGTNRGKETQYF,once,TRBV6-5,16,TRBJ2-5,TRBD1
TGTGCCAGCACCAAAATAGGGACAGGTCTCTACGAGCAGTACTTC,CASTKIGTGLYEQYF,once,TRBV27,15,TRBJ2-7,TRBD1
TGCGCCAGCAGCCACGGGACAGGGGGCGGGAACACTGAAGCTTTCTTT,CASSHGTGGGNTEAFF,-,TRBV5-1,16,TRBJ1-1,TRBD1
TGTGCCGGAAAGTCCCGGGCGGGGGCGACGTACACAGATACGCAGTATTTT,CAGKSRAGATYTDTQYF,once,TRBV2,17,TRBJ2-3,-
TGTGCCAGCAGTGTGAACAGGGAAGCAGTGGGCTATGGCTACACCTTC,CASSVNREAVGYGYTF,-,TRBV2,16,TRBJ1-2,-
TGTGCCACCAGCTACGACTACCGGGACAGGGGTAGGACCTACGAGCAGTACTTC,CATSYDYRDRGRTYEQYF,-,TRBV15,18,TRBJ2-7,TRBD1
TGCGCCAGCAGCTTGTTGGTATCGGAGGGCACAGATACGCAGTATTTT,CASSLLVSEGTDTQYF,-,TRBV5-1,16,TRBJ2-3,-
TGTGCCAGCGGAATTAGCGGGACCCGCATCGCCCAGTACTTC,CASGISGTRIAQYF,-,TRBV28,14,TRBJ2-5,TRBD2
TGCAGCGTTGAAGGCGTCCTGAACACTGAAGCTTTCTTT,CSVEGVLNTEAFF,once,TRBV29-1,13,TRBJ1-1,-
TGTGCCAGCAGCTCCGAGAGCGGGAGGGCCGTGGAGCAGTACTTC,CASSSESGRAVEQYF,-,TRBV7-9,15,TRBJ2-7,TRBD2
TGTGCCAGCAGTCGAGGGGGGGGCTCCTACAATGAGCAGTTCTTC,CASSRGGGSYNEQFF,-,TRBV27,15,TRBJ2-1,-
TGTGCCTGGAGAGACCAGGGAGGGGTGAACATTCAGTACTTC,CAWRDQGGVNIQYF,-,TRBV30,14,TRBJ2-4,TRBD2
TGTGCCAGCAGTCCCCGACTAGCGGCGAACACCGGGGAGCTGTTTTTT,CASSPRLAANTGELFF,-,TRBV27,16,TRBJ2-2,TRBD2
TGTGCCAGCAGCCAAGACGGTCTAGGCAACGGGAATGAGCAGTTCTTC,CASSQDGLGNGNEQFF,-,TRBV3-1/TRBV3-2,16,TRBJ2-1,-
TGCGCCAGCAGCTGGGCAGGGGTGACCGACGAGCAGTACTTC,CASSWAGVTDEQYF,-,TRBV5-1,14,TRBJ2-7,-
TGTGCCAGCTCACCAAGCGGGACAGGGGTCGGAAACACCATATATTTT,CASSPSGTGVGNTIYF,-,TRBV18,16,TRBJ1-3,TRBD1
TGTGCCAGCAGCTCAAAGGGACAGGGACCTTATGGCTACACCTTC,CASSSKGQGPYGYTF,-,TRBV7-8,15,TRBJ1-2,TRBD1
TGTGCCAGCTCACCGAGTTCTAGTTTTCTCTACGAGCAGTACTTC,CASSPSSSFLYEQYF,-,TRBV18,15,TRBJ2-7,-
TGTGCCAGCAGCCAAGATCGGGAGGGACATGGCTACACCTTC,CASSQDREGHGYTF,few,TRBV14,14,TRBJ1-2,-
TGTGCCAGCAGTTTACGACTAGTAGTCTACGAGCAGTACTTC,CASSLRLVVYEQYF,once,TRBV28,14,TRBJ2-7,-
TGTGCCAGCAGTCCAGGACAGGGTCATAACTATGGCTACACCTTC,CASSPGQGHNYGYTF,-,TRBV6-6,15,TRBJ1-2,TRBD1
TGTGCCAGCAGTTTACCAGGGACAGGGGGGAAGAGTGGCTACACCTTC,CASSLPGTGGKSGYTF,-,TRBV6-6,16,TRBJ1-2,TRBD1
TGTGCCAGCAGTTTGGGGGCTTTTGCGGGTCAGCCGATTGGCTACACCTTC,CASSLGAFAGQPIGYTF,once,TRBV28,17,TRBJ1-2,-
TGTGCCAGCAGCTTTGGGCAGGGGGTTACCTACGAGCAGTACTTC,CASSFGQGVTYEQYF,-,TRBV7-9,15,TRBJ2-7,TRBD1
TGTGCCAGCAGCTTCTGGGACATCAGGGCAGATACGCAGTATTTT,CASSFWDIRADTQYF,-,TRBV5-4,15,TRBJ2-3,-
TGTGCCAGCAGTCAAACGGTAGCCTACGAGCAGTACTTC,CASSQTVAYEQYF,-,TRBV6-5,13,TRBJ2-7,-
TGTGCCAGCAGTCGCAGGGAAAGCTACGAGCAGTACTTC,CASSRRESYEQYF,-,TRBV11-3,13,TRBJ2-7,-
TGCGCCAGCAGCTTGGGACAGGGGGCCTACGAGCAGTACTTC,CASSLGQGAYEQYF,-,TRBV5-1,14,TRBJ2-7,TRBD1
TGTGCCAGCTCACCACCCGAGGGTCTGGACGAGCAGTACTTC,CASSPPEGLDEQYF,once,TRBV18,14,TRBJ2-7,-
TGTGCCAGTAGTACACAAATTAGCGGCTATGGCTACACCTTC,CASSTQISGYGYTF,-,TRBV19,14,TRBJ1-2,-
TGCGCCAGCAGCCGATGGACTAGCGGGGTTAGGGAGCAGTACTTC,CASSRWTSGVREQYF,-,TRBV4-1,15,TRBJ2-7,TRBD2
TGTGCCACCCGGACAGGGTCCTACGAGCAGTACTTC,CATRTGSYEQYF,many,TRBV27,12,TRBJ2-7,TRBD1
TGTGCCAGTAGTAGCCAAACAGGGGGCTCATTCCGGGACAACTACGAGCAGTACTTC,CASSSQTGGSFRDNYEQYF,-,TRBV19,19,TRBJ2-7,TRBD1
TGTGCCAGCAGCTTAACAAGCGGGGGGGGCATGGAGCAGTACTTC,CASSLTSGGGMEQYF,once,TRBV7-2,15,TRBJ2-7,TRBD2
TGTGCCAGCAGCCAACACAGGGCCGTTGGCTACACCTTC,CASSQHRAVGYTF,-,TRBV3-1/TRBV3-2,13,TRBJ1-2,-
TGTGCCAGCAGCCAACTAGCGGGGGGGCAGAATGAGCAGTTCTTC,CASSQLAGGQNEQFF,-,TRBV6-4,15,TRBJ2-1,TRBD2
TGTGCCACCAGCAGAGTGGCGGGGGGCAGGGAGACCCAGTACTTC,CATSRVAGGRETQYF,-,TRBV15,15,TRBJ2-5,TRBD2
TGCAGCGTATCAACTAGCATCGGGACCCAGTACTTC,CSVSTSIGTQYF,few,TRBV29-1,12,TRBJ2-5,-